Below, 21 T cell receptor beta chains from the same sample are listed, as sequenced in a study of CD8+ T cells in alopecia areata. Once RNA had been extracted, it was reverse transcribed into cDNA to act as the sequencing template. Generated by immunoSEQ multiplex PCR, the TCRdb table keeps only in-frame clones and is missing some. The sample lists over 90,000 clones; about nine tenths were seen once. Treatment: oral pan-JAK inhibitor, 5-10 mg twice daily. Sequencing used CD8+ T cells sorted from blood, obtained between weeks 30 and 35, from a patient treated with tofacitinib. Receptors were obtained from a human donor with alopecia areata.

The chain combines TRBV7-9 with TRBJ1-1; 10 positions agree with TRBD1. Trimming cost V 10 bases and J 7 bases; bases outside gene matches: 18. CDR1 SEHNR and CDR2 FQNEAQ come from the germline V gene (reference sequence). This CDR3 contains 16 residues. The CDR3 sequence: CAISLKGGQGRSEAFF. The CDR3, as DNA: TGTGCCATCTCACTAAAAGGGGGACAGGGGAGAAGTGAAGCTTTCTTT.

V is TRBV6-5 and J is TRBJ2-3; no definite D call. Germline CDR1 reads MNHEY; CDR2 reads SVGAGI. V was cut by 0 bases and J by 6 bases, with 13 bases left in between. The CDR3 extends over 15 amino acids. CDR3 in DNA: TGTGCCAGCAGTTACTCGGGGATGAAAACGGATACGCAGTATTTT. Its translation: CASSYSGMKTDTQYF.

The chain couples TRBV27 to TRBJ2-7; D uncertain. The CDR3 runs 14 residues. V was trimmed by 5 bases and J by 2 bases, leaving 13 bases between them. From germline, CDR1 is MNHEY and CDR2 SMNVEV (reference sequence). This CDR3 reads CASSIDRGTYEQYF. CDR3 bases: TGTGCCAGCAGTATTGATCGAGGTACCTACGAGCAGTACTTC.

The chain is built from TRBV7-6 and TRBJ2-2; D possibly corresponds to TRBD1 (6 bases). Trimming took off 2 bases at V and 7 bases at J, with 11 bases between the two ends. Germline CDR1 and CDR2: SGHVS and FNYEAQ. This CDR3 region has 14 residues. CDR3 in amino acids: CASSLQQGFGELFF. The DNA for the CDR3 is TGTGCCAGCAGCTTACAGCAGGGGTTCGGGGAGCTGTTTTTT.

CDR3 in DNA: TGTGCCAGTAGTATCGTTGATCAGTCTTACAATGAGCAGTTCTTC. Translated: CASSIVDQSYNEQFF. The rearrangement links TRBV19 to TRBJ2-1, with D unclear. V lost 3 bases to trimming and J lost 4 bases, with 13 bases between them. The CDR3 loop spans 15 amino acids. The germline gives CDR1 LNHDA, CDR2 SQIVND (reference sequence).

The CDR3, as DNA: TGTGCCAGCAGTTACGGATGGGGAGAGACCCAGTACTTC. This sequence encodes CASSYGWGETQYF. V usage is TRBV6-5 and J usage is TRBJ2-5; D remains ambiguous. Trimming removed 2 bases at V and 4 bases at J, with 8 bases between. CDR1 is MNHEY and CDR2 is SVGAGI in the germline V gene. The CDR3 spans 13 residues.

The chain couples TRBV9 to TRBJ2-2; D not resolved. Trimming removed 0 bases from V and 7 bases from J, with 7 bases in between. Germline V gene sequence: CDR1 SGDLS, CDR2 YYNGEE. This CDR3 is 13 amino acids long. DNA of the CDR3: TGTGCCAGCAGCGTAGACGGCAGCGGGGAGCTGTTTTTT. Amino acid sequence: CASSVDGSGELFF.

The chain has TRBV5-6 and TRBJ2-4; tentative D call: TRBD1 (7 bases). The CDR3 runs 14 residues. CDR1 and CDR2 (germline): SGHDT, YYEEEE. With 5 bases removed from V and 3 bases from J, the gap between germline ends came to 12 bases. The CDR3 DNA follows: TGTGCCAGCAGTTCAGGGGGAGGCAAAAACATTCAGTACTTC. It is translated as CASSSGGGKNIQYF. The full variable domain, with the rest looked up from reference TRBV5-6 and TRBJ2-4, is DAGVTQSPTHLIKTRGQQVTLRCSPKSGHDTVSWYQQALGQGPQFIFQYYEEEERQRGNFPDRFSGHQFPNYSSELNVNALLLGDSALYLCASSSGGGKNIQYFGAGTRLSVL.

CDR3 bases: TGTGCCAGCAGCTCACCGACGAACACCGGGGAGCTGTTTTTT. Translated: CASSSPTNTGELFF. J is TRBJ2-2 and V is TRBV7-9; D gene unclear. The germline V gene has CDR1 SEHNR and CDR2 FQNEAQ (reference sequence). V gave up 4 bases and J gave up 0 bases, with 6 bases separating them. This CDR3 is 14 amino acids long.

This rearrangement joins TRBV7-7 to TRBJ2-6; D is uncertain. Trimming stripped 5 bases from V and 5 bases from J, with 25 bases between. The germline V gene has CDR1 SSHAT and CDR2 FNYEAQ (reference sequence). CDR3 length: 19 residues. CDR3 DNA: TGTGCCAGCAGCAGTCGTCATAAGGTGCCACAAAGTCGGGCCAACGTCCTGACTTTC. It specifies CASSSRHKVPQSRANVLTF.

CDR3 sequence: CASSISLGGLTEAFF. The CDR3 nucleotides read TGTGCCAGTAGTATTTCCCTCGGGGGGTTGACTGAAGCTTTCTTT. This chain joins TRBV19 and TRBJ1-1; weak D call: TRBD1 (5 bases). The CDR3 runs to 15 residues. V was cut by 3 bases and J by 5 bases, with 16 bases left in between. Germline lookup yields CDR1 LNHDA and CDR2 SQIVND (reference sequence).

The chain uses TRBV13 and TRBJ2-7, with D perhaps TRBD1 or TRBD2 (7 bases each). V lost 5 bases and J 2 bases, leaving 16 bases between the germline ends. There are 15 residues in the CDR3. In germline, CDR1 is PRHDT, CDR2 FYEKMQ (reference sequence). CDR3: CASSETGRVPYEQYF. CDR3 in DNA: TGTGCCAGCAGCGAGACAGGGAGGGTTCCCTACGAGCAGTACTTC.

This clone was seen a handful of times. The V and J genes are TRBV29-1 and TRBJ2-7, with D tentatively TRBD1 (6 bases). The CDR3 sequence is 12 residues long. Germline CDR1 is SQVTM and CDR2 is ANQGSEA. Trimming took off 6 bases at V and 0 bases at J, with 9 bases between the two ends. CDR3 sequence reads: CSVRQVSYEQYF. CDR3 DNA: TGCAGCGTGCGACAGGTCTCCTACGAGCAGTACTTC.

The chain joins TRBV7-9 to TRBJ2-7; possibly TRBD1 for D (6 bases). The germline gives CDR1 SEHNR, CDR2 FQNEAQ (reference sequence). The CDR3 contains 14 residues. Between the trimmed V and J ends, which lost 0 bases and 5 bases, there was a span of 11 bases. The CDR3 reads CASSLAQGSDEQYF. CDR3 sequence (DNA): TGTGCCAGCAGCTTAGCGCAGGGGTCGGACGAGCAGTACTTC. The full variable domain, completed using reference TRBV7-9 and TRBJ2-7, is DTGVSQNPRHKITKRGQNVTFRCDPISEHNRLYWYRQTLGQGPEFLTYFQNEAQLEKSRLLSDRFSAERPKGSFSTLEIQRTEQGDSAMYLCASSLAQGSDEQYFGPGTRLTVT.

This chain connects TRBV6-5 to TRBJ1-2; no clear D gene. The CDR3 is 13 residues long. Germline V gene data show CDR1 as MNHEY and CDR2 as SVGAGI. The germline V and J ends were trimmed by 3 bases and 6 bases, with 11 bases remaining between them. This chain's CDR3 is CASSYGQRNGYTF. CDR3 sequence (DNA): TGTGCCAGCAGTTATGGGCAGAGGAATGGCTACACCTTC.

The chain is built from TRBV13 and TRBJ2-2; TRBD1 aligns across 7 bases. Germline V gene data show CDR1 as PRHDT and CDR2 as FYEKMQ (reference sequence). J was trimmed by 1 base and V by 5 bases; bases with no gene match: 7. The CDR3 covers 16 residues. CDR3 nucleotides: TGTGCCAGCAGCGACGTGACAGGGAAGAACACCGGGGAGCTGTTTTTT. Translating gives CASSDVTGKNTGELFF.

The CDR3 here is CASSLSWDRGASNYGYTF. DNA for the CDR3: TGTGCCAGCAGTTTATCTTGGGACAGGGGCGCTTCTAACTATGGCTACACCTTC. The V and J genes are TRBV27 and TRBJ1-2; 10 bases agree with TRBD1. Germline V gene sequence: CDR1 MNHEY, CDR2 SMNVEV (reference sequence). The CDR3 extends over 18 amino acids. J was trimmed by 0 bases and V by 0 bases; bases with no gene match: 7.

The rearrangement joins TRBV2 to TRBJ2-1; D is ambiguous. V was cut by 0 bases and J by 10 bases, with 10 bases left in between. Germline lookup yields CDR1 SNHLY and CDR2 FYNNEI. This CDR3 comprises 13 residues. CDR3 residues: CASSEARTTEQFF. For the CDR3, the DNA is TGTGCCAGCAGTGAAGCGAGGACCACAGAGCAGTTCTTC.

CDR3 in DNA: TGTGCCAGCAGTCCTCCCGGGACTGCCACAGATACGCAGTATTTT. Translation gives CASSPPGTATDTQYF. The chain is built from TRBV7-9 and TRBJ2-3, with TRBD2 as a possible D gene (6 bases). This CDR3 comprises 15 residues. The V gene's germline CDR1 is SEHNR and CDR2 FQNEAQ (reference sequence). V lost 6 bases to trimming and J lost 2 bases, with 15 bases between them. The entire variable domain, with the rest obtained from reference TRBV7-9 and TRBJ2-3, is as follows: DTGVSQNPRHKITKRGQNVTFRCDPISEHNRLYWYRQTLGQGPEFLTYFQNEAQLEKSRLLSDRFSAERPKGSFSTLEIQRTEQGDSAMYLCASSPPGTATDTQYFGPGTRLTVL.

The gene calls are TRBV10-2 and TRBJ2-1; 14 bases agree with TRBD2. Germline trimming cut 0 bases from V and 9 bases from J; bases unmatched to any gene: 1. The CDR3 consists of 15 residues. The germline V gene encodes CDR1 WSHSY and CDR2 SAAADI. CDR3 amino acids: CASSESGTSGSEQFF. The CDR3 DNA reads TGCGCCAGCAGTGAGTCTGGGACTAGCGGGAGTGAGCAGTTCTTC.

The CDR3 loop is CASSESSTGVSEQYF. In DNA, the CDR3 is TGTGCCAGCAGTGAATCTTCGACAGGGGTCAGCGAGCAGTACTTC. The chain combines TRBV25-1 with TRBJ2-7; 8 bases fit TRBD1. V lost 1 base and J lost 6; bases outside the gene matches: 8. Germline values: CDR1 MGHDK, CDR2 SYGVNS. The CDR3 totals 15 residues.